One sample yielded the 26 T cell receptor beta chains listed below, sequenced in a study of cytomegalovirus exposure and HLA in healthy donors. 13 Jbeta primers and 60 Vbeta primers were used for the PCR. Using immunoSEQ multiplex PCR, the repertoire was profiled, and TCRdb retains in-frame clones only, with some absent. The sample holds approximately 220,000 clones, approximately 83% seen once. The sample consisted of PBMCs. All receptors come from a boy younger than 10 in good health and CMV-seronegative.

CDR3 protein: CASSLPLAGNEQFF. The CDR3 DNA is TGCGCCAGCAGCCTACCTCTAGCGGGGAATGAGCAGTTCTTC. V gene TRBV4-1 combines with J gene TRBJ2-1, with 9 bases matching TRBD2. V lost 4 bases, J lost 7 bases, and 5 bases stayed unmatched. The CDR3 contains 14 residues. CDR1 MGHRA and CDR2 YSYEKL come from the germline V gene.

The table lists this clone with a few counts. V usage is TRBV4-2 and J usage is TRBJ1-1; no reliable D call. The V gene lost 0 bases and the J gene lost 7 bases, with 9 bases spanning the gap. The germline V gene encodes CDR1 LGHNA and CDR2 YNFKEQ. The CDR3 has 13 residues. The CDR3 DNA sequence: TGTGCCAGCAGCCAAGAGTTGTCCATTGAAGCTTTCTTT. This translates into CASSQELSIEAFF.

This rearrangement joins TRBV30 to TRBJ2-5; 7 bases agree with TRBD1. Germline values: CDR1 GTSNPN, CDR2 SVGIG (reference sequence). This CDR3 contains 12 residues. Trimming took 5 bases from V and 2 from J; bases not matched to a gene: 2. The CDR3: CAWQGQQETQYF. The DNA for the CDR3 is TGTGCCTGGCAGGGACAGCAAGAGACCCAGTACTTC.

This sequence joins TRBV19 and TRBJ1-5, with TRBD1 matching 9 bases. The V and J ends lost 1 base and 7 bases, in that order; junction bases with no gene match: 8. The CDR3 spans 16 residues. Germline CDR1 LNHDA, CDR2 SQIVND (reference sequence). Here the CDR3 reads CASSIVWDRAHQPQHF. The DNA of the CDR3 is TGTGCCAGTAGTATAGTTTGGGACAGGGCCCACCAGCCCCAGCATTTT.

Worth noting for this clone: Other DNA sequences of this sample code for an identical CDR3. The chain is built from TRBV18 and TRBJ2-1, with a weak D call TRBD1 (6 bases). V lost 3 bases and J lost 0, with 9 bases in between. The CDR3 is made up of 15 amino acids. Germline V CDR1 and CDR2: KGHSH, LQKENI. Here the CDR3 DNA reads TGTGCCAGCTCACCTACAGGGTCCTCCTACAATGAGCAGTTCTTC. Translated: CASSPTGSSYNEQFF. Looking up the rest from reference TRBV18 and TRBJ2-1 gives the full variable domain: NAGVMQNPRHLVRRRGQEARLRCSPMKGHSHVYWYRQLPEEGLKFMVYLQKENIIDESGMPKERFSAEFPKEGPSILRIQQVVRGDSAAYFCASSPTGSSYNEQFFGPGTRLTVL.

This chain links TRBV9 with TRBJ2-7, with 9 bases identical to TRBD2. The CDR3 loop spans 14 amino acids. The germline gives CDR1 SGDLS, CDR2 YYNGEE. Trimming at V came to 0 bases and at J to 6 bases, leaving 4 bases not matched to a gene. CDR3 protein: CASSVGLAGREQYF. CDR3 in DNA: TGTGCCAGCAGCGTAGGCCTAGCGGGACGCGAGCAGTACTTC.

The rearrangement links TRBV6-1 to TRBJ1-2, with 9 bases identical to TRBD1. The germline CDR1 and CDR2 sequences are MNHNS and SASEGT. CDR3 length: 13 amino acids. Trimming at V came to 11 bases and at J to 8 bases, leaving 12 bases not matched to a gene. The CDR3 sequence is CAGNTGTGRGYTF. Here the CDR3 DNA reads TGTGCCGGCAATACCGGGACAGGGAGAGGCTACACCTTC.

The genes are TRBV6-5 and TRBJ2-1, with 8 bases that match TRBD2. The CDR3 has 15 amino acids. Trimming removed 0 bases from V and 6 bases from J; junction bases left unmatched: 4. In germline, CDR1 is MNHEY, CDR2 SVGAGI. CDR3: CASSYSKGTSNEQFF. For the CDR3, the DNA is TGTGCCAGCAGTTACTCGAAGGGGACTAGCAATGAGCAGTTCTTC.

This chain uses TRBV4-1 with TRBJ2-7; D is undetermined. The CDR3 covers 14 residues. Per germline, CDR1 MGHRA and CDR2 YSYEKL. Trimming cost V 6 bases and J 1 base, with 13 bases left between them. DNA of the CDR3: TGCGCCAGCAGTCGAGGAGAAGGTTCCTACGAGCAGTACTTC. Its protein product is CASSRGEGSYEQYF.

This clone has more than one count but fewer than ten. The V call is TRBV6-6, the J call TRBJ1-5; D remains unclear. The V and J ends lost 10 bases and 3 bases respectively, with 13 bases between them. The CDR3 loop spans 13 amino acids. CDR1 and CDR2 (germline): MNHNY, SVGAGI (reference sequence). CDR3 sequence (DNA): TGTGCCACCCACAAGGAGGCCAATCAGCCCCAGCATTTT. Translation gives CATHKEANQPQHF.

The chain recombines TRBV7-9 with TRBJ1-4, with a weak D call TRBD1 (5 bases). Germline-derived CDR1 and CDR2 are SEHNR and FQNEAQ (reference sequence). Trimming removed 5 bases at V and 13 bases at J, with 17 bases between. The CDR3 is made up of 13 amino acids. CDR3 in amino acids: CASSDSTENGLFF. The CDR3 coding sequence is TGTGCCAGCAGCGATTCGACAGAGAATGGACTGTTTTTT.

This clone has only one observation. V is TRBV30 and J is TRBJ2-1, with 9 bases lining up with TRBD2. Looked up from germline, CDR1 is GTSNPN and CDR2 is SVGIG (reference sequence). The ends lost 4 bases at V and 7 bases at J; junction bases unmatched: 11. The CDR3 runs to 15 residues. The DNA of the CDR3 is TGTGCCTGGACCTTGGCGGGAGGGCCCGGGAATGAGCAGTTCTTC. This encodes CAWTLAGGPGNEQFF.

CDR3 region: CASSIPGTNTEAFF. The CDR3, as DNA: TGTGCCAGTAGTATTCCGGGAACGAACACTGAAGCTTTCTTT. The chain is built from TRBV19 and TRBJ1-1; no clear D gene. From germline, CDR1 is LNHDA and CDR2 SQIVND (reference sequence). V lost 3 bases and J lost 1, with 9 bases in between. The CDR3 is made up of 14 amino acids.

In this sample, this clone turned up a few times. The V call is TRBV5-8, the J call TRBJ2-7; D is uncertain. The CDR3 is made up of 11 amino acids. CDR1 is SGHTS, CDR2 YDEGEE, per germline. The V end lost 5 bases, the J end lost 3 bases, and 6 bases lay between the germline ends. The CDR3 coding sequence is TGTGCCAGCAGTCGACTCTACGAGCAGTACTTC. This codes for CASSRLYEQYF.

The chain couples TRBV6-1 to TRBJ1-1; TRBD1 matches at 10 bases. This CDR3 is built from 15 residues. V gave up 3 bases and J gave up 3 bases; unmatched junction bases: 4. Germline CDR1 MNHNS, CDR2 SASEGT. The CDR3 is CASSDTGTGDTEAFF. CDR3 nucleotide sequence: TGTGCCAGCAGTGATACCGGGACAGGGGACACTGAAGCTTTCTTT.

The chain links TRBV27 to TRBJ2-6; D unclear. Germline-derived CDR1 and CDR2 are MNHEY and SMNVEV (reference sequence). V lost 4 bases to trimming and J lost 0 bases, with 4 bases between them. The CDR3 runs to 14 residues. The CDR3 DNA is TGTGCCAGCAGTTATAACTCTGGGGCCAACGTCCTGACTTTC. Its protein product is CASSYNSGANVLTF.

This clone showed up just once. This chain connects TRBV27 to TRBJ1-4, with TRBD1 matching over 8 bases. V shed 6 bases and J 1 base; nucleotides not matched to a gene: 4. The CDR3 is 15 amino acids. Per germline, CDR1 MNHEY and CDR2 SMNVEV (reference sequence). The CDR3 coding sequence is TGTGCCAGCAGCCGGACAGGGTTAACTAATGAAAAACTGTTTTTT. This encodes CASSRTGLTNEKLFF.

This chain uses TRBV15 with TRBJ2-3; D remains unclear. V was clipped by 3 bases and J by 6 bases, with 7 bases between them. From germline, CDR1 is LNHNV and CDR2 YYDKDF (reference sequence). This CDR3 comprises 12 residues. The CDR3 DNA sequence: TGTGCCACCAGCAGGGCTTGGGATACGCAGTATTTT. Amino acids: CATSRAWDTQYF.

J is TRBJ2-7 and V is TRBV27; D might be TRBD1 (5 bases). The CDR3 has 15 residues. V gave up 5 bases and J gave up 2 bases, with 16 bases separating them. Germline V gene sequence: CDR1 MNHEY, CDR2 SMNVEV (reference sequence). This CDR3 is CASSQTPTVAYEQYF. The CDR3 nucleotides read TGTGCCAGCAGTCAGACCCCGACAGTCGCCTACGAGCAGTACTTC.

The chain uses TRBV5-4 and TRBJ2-2, with D perhaps matching TRBD2 (5 bases). V dropped 2 bases and J dropped 8 bases, with 10 bases sitting between them. Germline CDR1 reads SGHNT; CDR2 reads YYREEE (reference sequence). CDR3 length: 13 amino acids. The CDR3 nucleotides are TGTGCCAGCAGCTTAGGGAGAGCGGGGGAGCTGTTTTTT. This sequence encodes CASSLGRAGELFF.

The chain couples TRBV27 to TRBJ2-7; unclear D gene. Per the germline V gene, CDR1 is MNHEY and CDR2 is SMNVEV (reference sequence). This CDR3 contains 12 residues. Trimming stripped 8 bases from V and 2 bases from J, with 10 bases between. The CDR3 DNA reads as TGTGCCAGCGGATTTGACACCTACGAGCAGTACTTC. It yields the protein CASGFDTYEQYF.

The chain employs TRBV5-1 and TRBJ2-1; weak D call: TRBD1 (6 bases). V was trimmed by 3 bases and J by 5 bases, leaving 21 bases between them. The CDR3 runs to 17 residues. Germline V lookup: CDR1 SGHRS, CDR2 YFSETQ. CDR3 sequence reads: CASSWEQVTGSDNEQFF. In DNA, the CDR3 is TGCGCCAGCAGCTGGGAGCAGGTCACAGGGTCGGACAATGAGCAGTTCTTC.

This clone was counted between two and nine times. This chain joins TRBV15 and TRBJ1-1; TRBD1 matches 11 bases. Looked up from germline, CDR1 is LNHNV and CDR2 is YYDKDF (reference sequence). The CDR3 extends over 16 amino acids. V was clipped by 6 bases and J by 9 bases; unmatched bases: 15. Here the CDR3 DNA reads TGTGCCACCAGTCAATTCCCGGGACAGGGGGAAGGAAAAGCTTTCTTT. This sequence encodes CATSQFPGQGEGKAFF.

The chain has TRBV9 and TRBJ1-2; D unclear. Germline-derived CDR1 and CDR2 are SGDLS and YYNGEE. The CDR3 runs 15 residues. V lost 0 bases and J 3 bases, leaving 12 bases between the germline ends. This CDR3 is CASSVAVGGDYGYTF. The CDR3 nucleotides read TGTGCCAGCAGCGTAGCAGTCGGCGGTGACTATGGCTACACCTTC.

The chain is built from TRBV10-2 and TRBJ2-7, with 7 bases aligning to TRBD1. The CDR3 loop spans 15 amino acids. After removal of 5 bases from V and 1 base from J, the junction contained 8 bases not matched to a gene. Germline values: CDR1 WSHSY, CDR2 SAAADI. CDR3: CASSPGTASSYEQYF. For the CDR3, the DNA is TGCGCCAGCAGTCCCGGGACAGCCTCTTCCTACGAGCAGTACTTC.

The chain employs TRBV11-2 and TRBJ1-2, with 12 bases lining up with TRBD1. Looked up from germline, CDR1 is SGHAT and CDR2 is FQNNGV. The length of the CDR3 is 18 residues. Trimming cost V 4 bases and J 4 bases; bases outside gene matches: 13. The CDR3 coding sequence is TGTGCCAGCAGCTCATTCCGGGACAGGGGGCCAAACAGCTATGGCTACACCTTC. Translation: CASSSFRDRGPNSYGYTF.